One and the same sample provided the 5 T cell receptor beta chains below, sequenced in a study of prognosis after radiotherapy for stage I lung cancer. Two-round multiplex PCR, the amplification method, yielded TCR beta CDR3 from genomic DNA. Gene-specific primers for each TRBV and TRBJ gene drove first-round PCR. TCRdb itself ran the multiplex PCR reads through MiXCR, one entry per CDR3 protein. The sample lists approximately 35,000 distinct CDR3 sequences, approximately 35% occurring once. Sample: PBMCs, taken before or after stereotactic body radiation therapy (not recorded which). Receptor source: a donor aged 50 or older with non-small cell lung cancer.

There are a few counts of this clonotype. V usage is TRBV6-1 and J usage is TRBJ2-7; 11 bases match TRBD1. Germline V gene lookup returns CDR1 MNHNS and CDR2 SASEGT. Trimming removed 7 bases from V and 9 bases from J; junction bases left unmatched: 11. The CDR3 is made up of 14 amino acids. CDR3 in amino acids: CASTPYGTGGRQYF. The CDR3 bases are TGTGCCAGCACCCCCTACGGGACAGGGGGACGGCAGTACTTC.

The sample holds many counts of this clonotype. J is TRBJ1-3 and V is TRBV30, with unresolved D. The CDR3 extends over 12 amino acids. Trimming took 1 base from V and 4 from J, leaving 5 bases between them. CDR1 GTSNPN and CDR2 SVGIG come from the germline V gene (reference sequence). CDR3 sequence (DNA): TGTGCCTGGAGTGCTCAGGGAAACACCATATATTTT. Translated, it gives CAWSAQGNTIYF. Full variable domain (rest looked up from reference TRBV30 and TRBJ1-3): SQTIHQWPATLVQPVGSPLSLECTVEGTSNPNLYWYRQAAGRGLQLLFYSVGIGQISSEVPQNLSASRPQDRQFILSSKKLLLSDSGFYLCAWSAQGNTIYFGEGSWLTVV.

This clonotype was detected a few times. A read error is possible here, since a much larger clone lies one base away. The chain joins TRBV7-9 to TRBJ1-1; 8 bases map to TRBD1. This CDR3 has 15 residues. Germline V lookup: CDR1 SEHNR, CDR2 FQNEAQ (reference sequence). V trimming: 5 bases; J trimming: 4 bases; junction bases outside the gene matches: 9. In DNA, the CDR3 is TGTGCCAGCAGCACTCAGGGGGCGCGGGGCACTGAAGCTTTCTTT. This translates into CASSTQGARGTEAFF.

With respect to this clonotype: Possible read error: a much larger clone is one base away. The chain combines TRBV10-3 with TRBJ1-1; D ambiguous. Trimming removed 2 bases at V and 0 bases at J, with 13 bases between. The CDR3 has 16 residues. From germline, CDR1 is ENHRY and CDR2 SYGVKD. CDR3 residues: CAISETWSEMNTEAFF. The CDR3 DNA reads as TGTGCCATCAGTGAGACATGGTCGGAGATGAACACTGAAGCTTTCTTT.

This clonotype was picked up many times. The chain joins TRBV20-1 to TRBJ2-7, with TRBD1 as a possible D gene (6 bases). There are 13 residues in the CDR3. CDR1 is DFQATT and CDR2 is SNEGSKA in the germline V gene (reference sequence). V lost 6 bases, J lost 3 bases, and 15 bases lay in between. The CDR3 region is CSAAPGVLYEQYF. The CDR3 region has the DNA TGCAGTGCCGCGCCAGGGGTCCTCTACGAGCAGTACTTC.